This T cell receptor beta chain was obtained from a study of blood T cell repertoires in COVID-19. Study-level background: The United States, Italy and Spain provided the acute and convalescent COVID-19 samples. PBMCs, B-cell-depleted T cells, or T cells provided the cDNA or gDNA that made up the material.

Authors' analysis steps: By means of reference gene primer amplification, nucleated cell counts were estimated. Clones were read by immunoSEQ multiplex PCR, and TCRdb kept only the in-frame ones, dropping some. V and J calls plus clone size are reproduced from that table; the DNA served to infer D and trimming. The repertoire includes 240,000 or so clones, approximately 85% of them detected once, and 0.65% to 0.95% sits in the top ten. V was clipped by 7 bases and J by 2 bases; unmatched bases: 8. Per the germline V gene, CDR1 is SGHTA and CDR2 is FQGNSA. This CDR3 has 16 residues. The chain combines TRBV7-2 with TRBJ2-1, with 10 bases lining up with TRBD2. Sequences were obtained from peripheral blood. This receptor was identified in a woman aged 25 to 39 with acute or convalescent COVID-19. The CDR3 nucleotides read TGTGCCAGCAACCTAGCGGGAGTAGGGACCTACAATGAGCAGTTCTTC. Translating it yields CASNLAGVGTYNEQFF. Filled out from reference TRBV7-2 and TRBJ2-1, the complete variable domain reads GAGVSQSPSNKVTEKGKDVELRCDPISGHTALYWYRQSLGQGLEFLIYFQGNSAPDKSGLPSDRFSAERTGGSVSTLTIQRTQQEDSAVYLCASNLAGVGTYNEQFFGPGTRLTVL.